This T cell receptor beta chain was observed in a study of memory CD4+ T cells and cytomegalovirus serostatus (dated by TCRdb to the late 2010s). In the study overall: The roughly 35 healthy Belgian adults in the cohort included 9 who were CMV seropositive and roughly 25 who were CMV seronegative. To replicate a published TCR-based CMV serostatus classifier, the researchers sequenced the CD4+ memory TCRbeta repertoires of a Belgian cohort whose cytomegalovirus serostatus was known.

Details on this clone: Its specific antigen is unknown. No clone much larger than this one lies a single base away; base qualities are absent.

Single viable CD3+CD4+CD8-CD45RO+ cells were sorted as memory CD4+ T cells on a FACSAria II. To determine CMV serostatus, a Roche Elecsys assay was used that detects serum IgG against CMV pp150, pp28, p38 and p52. After the samples were thawed, total CD4+ T cells were enriched through positive selection using CD4 magnetic microbeads. The samples came from a different study that was designed specifically to examine the CD4+ T cell memory repertoire. Peripheral blood mononuclear cells were isolated and cryopreserved according to standard operating procedures, and serum was kept at -80 degrees C. The staining relied on CD3-PerCP (BW264/56), CD4-APC (RPA-T4), CD45RO-PE (UCHT1) and CD8-Pacific Orange (3B5) antibodies, and Sytox blue was used to exclude non-viable cells. Overall study results and their limits: Unlike the original study, which covered naive and memory CD4+ and CD8+ populations, the Belgian study sequenced only CD4+CD45RO+ memory cells. For CMV serostatus prediction, a median bootstrapped AUC of about 0.94 was reached with the original framework, and a median bootstrapped AUC of approximately 0.9 was reached with a US-trained random forest. On the Belgian cohort, the classifier built on the original framework reached a median bootstrapped AUC of roughly 0.96, with a 95% CI of 0.76-1.00. Among the 150 to 200 previously reported CMV-associated TCRbeta sequences, some 62 showed up in the CD4+ memory repertoires, with each one found in between one and five individuals. The results were interpreted as suggesting that the CMV-associated TCR signature is mostly present in the CD4+ memory repertoire.

The Quick-DNA Microprep Kit was used to extract genomic DNA from the sorted cells. Amplification of TCRbeta DNA was done with the immunoSEQ hsTCRbeta kit, following the protocol from the manufacturer. TCRbeta libraries were sequenced on an Illumina MiSeq instrument. From the authors' description of their analysis: Removing out-of-frame sequences left under 2.5 million distinct TCRbeta sequences, an average of about 73,000 per individual. Each individual was scored by the count of 150 to 200 previously reported CMV-associated TCRbeta sequences and the total productive distinct TCRbeta count. A beta-binomial model was reimplemented in Python, and scikit-learn random forests with default parameters were trained on US cohort data. Classifier performance on the Belgian cohort was reported as the median AUC with percentile confidence intervals calculated over 10,000 bootstrap iterations. TCRdb holds this immuneACCESS table with in-frame rearrangements only. Some clones are missing; in checked studies, unresolved V genes explain under half, and the rest has no known cause. V and J calls and clone size are as listed in that table; D and trimming were resolved from the DNA. The sample table holds tens of thousands of clones, of which around three quarters were seen once. The ten biggest clones cover about 1.1% of the sample.

The junction shows trimming of 0 bases on V and 2 bases on J, plus 14 bases between the germline ends. Measured from the cysteine to the phenylalanine, the CDR3 is 16 residues long. The entry retains the CDR3 DNA only, 48 bases that are in frame from base 1. The germline V gene (reference sequence) sets CDR1 to SEHNR and CDR2 to FQNEAQ. The chain is encoded by TRBV7-9 joined to TRBJ2-7; a tentative D call is TRBD2 (6 bases match). Sequencing was carried out using memory CD4+ T cells from blood. The sequence was obtained from an adult in good health and CMV-seronegative. At the DNA level, the sequence is TGTGCCAGCAGCTTAGCGGGGATAGCGGTCCCCTACGAGCAGTACTTC. This codes for CASSLAGIAVPYEQYF.